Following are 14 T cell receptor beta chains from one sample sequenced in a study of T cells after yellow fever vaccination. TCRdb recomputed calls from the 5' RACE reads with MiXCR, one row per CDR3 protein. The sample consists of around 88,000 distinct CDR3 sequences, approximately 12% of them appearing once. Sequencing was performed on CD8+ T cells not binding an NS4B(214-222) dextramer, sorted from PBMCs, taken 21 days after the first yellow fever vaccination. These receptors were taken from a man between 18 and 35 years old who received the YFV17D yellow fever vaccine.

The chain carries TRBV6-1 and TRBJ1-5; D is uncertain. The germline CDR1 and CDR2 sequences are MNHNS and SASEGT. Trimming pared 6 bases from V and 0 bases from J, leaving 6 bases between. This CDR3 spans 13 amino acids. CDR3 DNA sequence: TGTGCCAGCAGCAGCAATAGCAATCAGCCCCAGCATTTT. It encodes CASSSNSNQPQHF.

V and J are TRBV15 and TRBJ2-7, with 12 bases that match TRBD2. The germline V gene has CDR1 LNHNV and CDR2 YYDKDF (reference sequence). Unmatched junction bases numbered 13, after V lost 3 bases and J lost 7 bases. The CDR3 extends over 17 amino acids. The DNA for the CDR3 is TGTGCCACCAGCAGTGTGGCGGGGACTAGCGGGTTGCGGGAGCAGTACGTC. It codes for CATSSVAGTSGLREQYV.

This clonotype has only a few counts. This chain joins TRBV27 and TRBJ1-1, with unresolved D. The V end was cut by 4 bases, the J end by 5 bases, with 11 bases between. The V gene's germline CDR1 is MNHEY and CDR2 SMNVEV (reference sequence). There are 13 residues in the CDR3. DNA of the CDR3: TGTGCCAGCAGTTCCGAAGGGAGGACTGAAGCTTTCTTT. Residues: CASSSEGRTEAFF.

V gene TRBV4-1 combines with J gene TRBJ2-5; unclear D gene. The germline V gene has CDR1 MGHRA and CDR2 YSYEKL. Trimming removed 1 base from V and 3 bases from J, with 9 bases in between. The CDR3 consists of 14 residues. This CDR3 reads CASSQVPGEETQYF. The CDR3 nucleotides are TGCGCCAGCAGCCAAGTTCCGGGCGAAGAGACCCAGTACTTC.

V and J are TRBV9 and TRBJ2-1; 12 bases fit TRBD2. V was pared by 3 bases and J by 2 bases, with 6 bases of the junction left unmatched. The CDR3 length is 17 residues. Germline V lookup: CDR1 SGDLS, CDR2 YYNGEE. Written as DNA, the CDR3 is TGTGCCAGCAGCGAGGGAACTAGCGGGGGGACCTACAATGAGCAGTTCTTC. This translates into CASSEGTSGGTYNEQFF.

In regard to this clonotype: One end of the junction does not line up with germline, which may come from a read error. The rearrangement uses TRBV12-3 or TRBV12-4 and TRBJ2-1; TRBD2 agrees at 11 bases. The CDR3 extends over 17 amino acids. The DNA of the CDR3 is TGTACCAGCAGTTTGGCAGCTACTAGCGGGGGACGGAATGAGCAGTTCTTC. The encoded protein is CTSSLAATSGGRNEQFF.

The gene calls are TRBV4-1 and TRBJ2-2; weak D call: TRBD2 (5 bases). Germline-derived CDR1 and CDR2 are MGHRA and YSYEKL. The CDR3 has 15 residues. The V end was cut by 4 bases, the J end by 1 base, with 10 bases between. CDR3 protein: CASSPSAENTGELFF. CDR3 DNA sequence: TGCGCCAGCAGCCCTTCAGCGGAGAACACCGGGGAGCTGTTTTTT.

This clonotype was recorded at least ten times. CDR3 region: CASTKGGAPVNEQFF. The CDR3 DNA is TGTGCCAGCACCAAAGGGGGGGCGCCGGTCAATGAGCAGTTCTTC. The rearrangement links TRBV6-2 or TRBV6-3 to TRBJ2-1, with D perhaps TRBD2 (7 bases). CDR1 and CDR2 from the germline V gene are MNHEY and SVGEGT. Trimming removed 7 bases at V and 6 bases at J, with 19 bases between. This CDR3 region has 15 residues.

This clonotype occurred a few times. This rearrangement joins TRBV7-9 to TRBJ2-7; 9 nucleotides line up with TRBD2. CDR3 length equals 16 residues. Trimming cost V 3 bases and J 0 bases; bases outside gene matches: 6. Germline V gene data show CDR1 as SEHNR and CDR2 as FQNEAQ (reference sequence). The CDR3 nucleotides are TGTGCCAGCAGCTTTAGGGGTAGCGGGAGCTCCTACGAGCAGTACTTC. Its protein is CASSFRGSGSSYEQYF.

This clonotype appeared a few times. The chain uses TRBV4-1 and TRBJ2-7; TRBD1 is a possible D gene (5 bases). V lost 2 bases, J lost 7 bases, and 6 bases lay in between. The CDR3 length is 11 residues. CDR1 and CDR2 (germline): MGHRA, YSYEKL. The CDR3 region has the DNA TGCGCCAGCAGCCAAAACAGGGAGCAGTACTTC. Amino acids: CASSQNREQYF.

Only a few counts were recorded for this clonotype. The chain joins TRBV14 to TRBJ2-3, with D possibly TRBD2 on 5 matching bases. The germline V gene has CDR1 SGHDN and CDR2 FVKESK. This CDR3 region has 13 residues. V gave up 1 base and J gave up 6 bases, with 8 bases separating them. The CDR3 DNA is TGTGCCAGCAGCCAAGTTGGGGAGGATACGCAGTATTTT. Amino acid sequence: CASSQVGEDTQYF.

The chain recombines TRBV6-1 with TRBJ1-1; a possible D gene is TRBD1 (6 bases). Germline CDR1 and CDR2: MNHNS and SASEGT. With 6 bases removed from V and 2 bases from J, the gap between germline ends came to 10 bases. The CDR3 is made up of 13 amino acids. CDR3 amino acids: CASRRGTNTEAFF. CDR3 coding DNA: TGTGCCAGCAGGAGAGGGACAAACACTGAAGCTTTCTTT.

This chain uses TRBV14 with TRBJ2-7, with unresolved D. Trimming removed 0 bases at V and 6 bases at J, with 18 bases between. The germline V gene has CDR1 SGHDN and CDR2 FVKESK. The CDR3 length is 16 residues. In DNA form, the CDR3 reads TGTGCCAGCAGCCAAGACCCCGTGGGGTTCCCCTCCGAGCAGTACTTC. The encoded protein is CASSQDPVGFPSEQYF. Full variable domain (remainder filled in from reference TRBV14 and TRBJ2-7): EAGVTQFPSHSVIEKGQTVTLRCDPISGHDNLYWYRRVMGKEIKFLLHFVKESKQDESGMPNNRFLAERTGGTYSTLKVQPAELEDSGVYFCASSQDPVGFPSEQYFGPGTRLTVT.

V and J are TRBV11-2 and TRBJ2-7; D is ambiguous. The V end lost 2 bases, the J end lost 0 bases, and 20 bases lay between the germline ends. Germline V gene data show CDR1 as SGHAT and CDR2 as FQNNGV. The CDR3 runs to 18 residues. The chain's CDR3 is CASSLYGSVTSRSYEQYF. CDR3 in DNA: TGTGCCAGCAGCTTATATGGCTCGGTTACTTCTCGCTCCTACGAGCAGTACTTC.